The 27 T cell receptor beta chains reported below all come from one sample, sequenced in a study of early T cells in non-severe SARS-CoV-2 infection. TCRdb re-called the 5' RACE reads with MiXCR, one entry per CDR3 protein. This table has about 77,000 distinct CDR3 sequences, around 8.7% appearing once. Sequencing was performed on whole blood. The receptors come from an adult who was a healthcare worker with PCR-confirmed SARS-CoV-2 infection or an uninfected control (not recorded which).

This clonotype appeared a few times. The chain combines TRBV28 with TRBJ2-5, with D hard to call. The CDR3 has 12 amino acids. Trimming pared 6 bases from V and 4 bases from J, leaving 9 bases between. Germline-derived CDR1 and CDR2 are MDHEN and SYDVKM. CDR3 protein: CASRSMGETQYF. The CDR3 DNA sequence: TGTGCCAGCAGGAGTATGGGAGAGACCCAGTACTTC.

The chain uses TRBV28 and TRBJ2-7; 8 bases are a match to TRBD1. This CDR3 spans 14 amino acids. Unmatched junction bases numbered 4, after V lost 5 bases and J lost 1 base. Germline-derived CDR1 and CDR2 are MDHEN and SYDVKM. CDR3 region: CASSADRESYEQYF. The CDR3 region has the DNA TGTGCCAGCAGTGCGGACAGGGAATCCTACGAGCAGTACTTC.

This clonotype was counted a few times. The CDR3 coding sequence is TGCAGCGGGCGGAACGCCTTCACAGATACGCAGTATTTT. Protein: CSGRNAFTDTQYF. This chain uses TRBV29-1 with TRBJ2-3; D is ambiguous. Germline V gene lookup returns CDR1 SQVTM and CDR2 ANQGSEA. CDR3 length equals 13 residues. V was trimmed by 7 bases and J by 2 bases, leaving 13 bases between them.

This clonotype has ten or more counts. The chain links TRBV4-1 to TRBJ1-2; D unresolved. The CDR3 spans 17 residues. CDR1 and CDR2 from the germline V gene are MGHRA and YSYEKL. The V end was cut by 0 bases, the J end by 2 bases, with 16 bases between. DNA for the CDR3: TGCGCCAGCAGCCAAGATTACCTTACAGCTCAAAACTATGGCTACACCTTC. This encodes CASSQDYLTAQNYGYTF.

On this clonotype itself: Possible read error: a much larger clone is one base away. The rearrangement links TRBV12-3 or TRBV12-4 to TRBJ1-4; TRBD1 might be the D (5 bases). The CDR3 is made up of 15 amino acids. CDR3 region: CVSRVDRSTNEKLFF. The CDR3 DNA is TGTGTCAGCAGGGTGGATAGGTCTACTAATGAAAAACTGTTTTTT.

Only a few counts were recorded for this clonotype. The DNA of the CDR3 is TGTGCCAGCAGCTTAGTTCCCAGTTCGACAGGGACCTACGAGCAGTACTTC. Encoded protein: CASSLVPSSTGTYEQYF. The chain joins TRBV7-2 to TRBJ2-7; 7 positions match TRBD1. From germline, CDR1 is SGHTA and CDR2 FQGNSA. After removal of 1 base from V and 2 bases from J, the junction contained 11 bases not matched to a gene. The CDR3 has 17 amino acids.

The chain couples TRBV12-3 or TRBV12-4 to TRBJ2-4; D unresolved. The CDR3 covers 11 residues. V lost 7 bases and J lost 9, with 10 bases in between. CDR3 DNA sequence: TGTGCCAGCATGGCGGCAGCCATTCAGTACTTC. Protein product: CASMAAAIQYF.

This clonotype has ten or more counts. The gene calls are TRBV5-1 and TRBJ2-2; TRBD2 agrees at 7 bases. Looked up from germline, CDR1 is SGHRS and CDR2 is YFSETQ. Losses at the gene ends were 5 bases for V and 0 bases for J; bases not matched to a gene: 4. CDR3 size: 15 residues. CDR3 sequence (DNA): TGCGCCAGCAGGGGAGGGTCCACGAACACCGGGGAGCTGTTTTTT. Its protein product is CASRGGSTNTGELFF. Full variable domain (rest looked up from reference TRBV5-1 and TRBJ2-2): KAGVTQTPRYLIKTRGQQVTLSCSPISGHRSVSWYQQTPGQGLQFLFEYFSETQRNKGNFPGRFSGRQFSNSRSEMNVSTLELGDSALYLCASRGGSTNTGELFFGEGSRLTVL.

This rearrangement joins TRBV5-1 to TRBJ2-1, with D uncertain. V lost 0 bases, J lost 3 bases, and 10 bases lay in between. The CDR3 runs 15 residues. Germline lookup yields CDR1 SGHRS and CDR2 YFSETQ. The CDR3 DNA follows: TGCGCCAGCAGCTTGGGGGTAGCAGACTACAATGAGCAGTTCTTC. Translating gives CASSLGVADYNEQFF.

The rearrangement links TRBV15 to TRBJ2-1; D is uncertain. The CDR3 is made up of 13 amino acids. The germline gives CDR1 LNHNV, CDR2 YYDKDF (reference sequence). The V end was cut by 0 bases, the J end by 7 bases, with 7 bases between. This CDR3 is CATSRDLVNEQFF. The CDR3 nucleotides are TGTGCCACCAGCAGAGATCTGGTTAATGAGCAGTTCTTC.

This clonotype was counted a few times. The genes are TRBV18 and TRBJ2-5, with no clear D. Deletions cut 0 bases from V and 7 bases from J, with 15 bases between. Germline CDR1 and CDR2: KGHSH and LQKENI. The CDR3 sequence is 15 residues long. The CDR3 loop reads CASSPPRPAPATQYF. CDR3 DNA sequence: TGTGCCAGCTCACCACCGAGACCAGCCCCAGCGACCCAGTACTTC.

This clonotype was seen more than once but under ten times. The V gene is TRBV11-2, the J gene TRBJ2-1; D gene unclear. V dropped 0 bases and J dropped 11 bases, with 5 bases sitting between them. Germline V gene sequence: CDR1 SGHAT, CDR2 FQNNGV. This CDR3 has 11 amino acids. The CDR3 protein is CASSLEVQQFF. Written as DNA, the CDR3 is TGTGCCAGCAGCTTAGAGGTCCAGCAGTTCTTC.

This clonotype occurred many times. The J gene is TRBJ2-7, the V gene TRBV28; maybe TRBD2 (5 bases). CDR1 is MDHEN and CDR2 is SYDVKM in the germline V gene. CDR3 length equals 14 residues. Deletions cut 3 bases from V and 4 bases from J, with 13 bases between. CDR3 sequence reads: CASSFGPPGYEQYF. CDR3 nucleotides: TGTGCCAGCAGTTTCGGCCCGCCGGGGTACGAGCAGTACTTC.

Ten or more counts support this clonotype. The CDR3 region is CASSYLYEGAEQYF. The CDR3 DNA sequence: TGTGCCAGCAGTTATCTATACGAGGGGGCAGAGCAGTACTTC. The chain employs TRBV28 and TRBJ2-7, with 7 bases that match TRBD1. V trimming: 4 bases; J trimming: 7 bases; junction bases outside the gene matches: 10. Germline V gene sequence: CDR1 MDHEN, CDR2 SYDVKM. This CDR3 region has 14 residues. Drawing the rest from reference TRBV28 and TRBJ2-7, the complete variable domain is DVKVTQSSRYLVKRTGEKVFLECVQDMDHENMFWYRQDPGLGLRLIYFSYDVKMKEKGDIPEGYSVSREKKERFSLILESASTNQTSMYLCASSYLYEGAEQYFGPGTRLTVT.

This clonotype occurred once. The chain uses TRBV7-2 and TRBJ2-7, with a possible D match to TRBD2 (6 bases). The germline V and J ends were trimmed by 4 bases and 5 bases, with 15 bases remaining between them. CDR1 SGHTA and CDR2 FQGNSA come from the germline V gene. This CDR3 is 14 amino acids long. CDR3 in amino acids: CASSSTSASDEQYF. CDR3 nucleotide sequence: TGTGCCAGCAGCTCGACTAGTGCTTCAGACGAGCAGTACTTC.

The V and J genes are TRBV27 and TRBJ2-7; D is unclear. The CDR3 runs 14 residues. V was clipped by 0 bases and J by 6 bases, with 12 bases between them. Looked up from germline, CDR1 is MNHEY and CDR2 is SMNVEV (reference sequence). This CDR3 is CASSLSAFRLEQYF. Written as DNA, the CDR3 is TGTGCCAGCAGTTTATCGGCTTTCAGGCTCGAGCAGTACTTC.

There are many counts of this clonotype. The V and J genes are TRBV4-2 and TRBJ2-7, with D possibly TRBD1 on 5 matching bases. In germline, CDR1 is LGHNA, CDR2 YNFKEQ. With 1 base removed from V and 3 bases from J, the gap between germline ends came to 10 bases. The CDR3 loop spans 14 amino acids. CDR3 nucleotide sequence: TGTGCCAGCAGCCAAGGGCAGGGTGACTACGAGCAGTACTTC. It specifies CASSQGQGDYEQYF.

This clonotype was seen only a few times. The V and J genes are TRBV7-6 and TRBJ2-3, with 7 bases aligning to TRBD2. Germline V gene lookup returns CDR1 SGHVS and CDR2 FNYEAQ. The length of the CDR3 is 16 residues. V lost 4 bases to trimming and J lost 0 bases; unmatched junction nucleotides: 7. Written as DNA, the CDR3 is TGTGCCAGCAGCTCCCCTAGCGGAACTAGCACAGATACGCAGTATTTT. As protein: CASSSPSGTSTDTQYF.

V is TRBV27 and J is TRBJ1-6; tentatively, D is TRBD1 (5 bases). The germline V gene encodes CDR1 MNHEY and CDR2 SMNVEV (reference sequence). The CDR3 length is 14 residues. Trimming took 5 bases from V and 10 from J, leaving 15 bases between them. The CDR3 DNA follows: TGTGCCAGCAGTGAGGACTGGGGCCCATCACCCCTCCACTTT. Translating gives CASSEDWGPSPLHF.

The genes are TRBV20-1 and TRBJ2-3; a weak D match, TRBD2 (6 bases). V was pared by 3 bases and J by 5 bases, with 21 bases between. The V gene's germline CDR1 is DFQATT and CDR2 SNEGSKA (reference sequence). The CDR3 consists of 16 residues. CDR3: CSARTSTRLGRDTQYF. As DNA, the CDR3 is TGCAGTGCTAGGACTTCGACTAGACTAGGAAGAGATACGCAGTATTTT.

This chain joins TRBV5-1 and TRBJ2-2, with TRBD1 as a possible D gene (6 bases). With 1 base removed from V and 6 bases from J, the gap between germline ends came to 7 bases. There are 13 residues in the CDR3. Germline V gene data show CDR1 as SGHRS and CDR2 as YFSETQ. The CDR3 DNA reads TGCGCCAGCAGCTTGTCAGGGGCCGGGGAGCTGTTTTTT. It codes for CASSLSGAGELFF. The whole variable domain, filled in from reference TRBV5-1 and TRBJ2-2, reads KAGVTQTPRYLIKTRGQQVTLSCSPISGHRSVSWYQQTPGQGLQFLFEYFSETQRNKGNFPGRFSGRQFSNSRSEMNVSTLELGDSALYLCASSLSGAGELFFGEGSRLTVL.

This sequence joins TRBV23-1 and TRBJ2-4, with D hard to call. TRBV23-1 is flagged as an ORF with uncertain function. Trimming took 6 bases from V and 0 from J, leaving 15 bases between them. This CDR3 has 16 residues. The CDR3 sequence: CASRCRSRLAKNIQYF. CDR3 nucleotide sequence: TGCGCCAGCAGATGTAGAAGCCGGTTAGCCAAAAACATTCAGTACTTC.

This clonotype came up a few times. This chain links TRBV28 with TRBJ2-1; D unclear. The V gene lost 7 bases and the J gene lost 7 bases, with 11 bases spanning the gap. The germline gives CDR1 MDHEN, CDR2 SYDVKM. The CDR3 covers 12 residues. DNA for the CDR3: TGTGCCAGCACCTCCGGCCGTAATGAGCAGTTCTTC. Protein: CASTSGRNEQFF.

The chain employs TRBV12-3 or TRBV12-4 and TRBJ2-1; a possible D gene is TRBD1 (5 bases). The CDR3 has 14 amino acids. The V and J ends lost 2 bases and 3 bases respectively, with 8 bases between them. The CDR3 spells CASSLPQGYNEQFF. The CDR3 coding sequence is TGTGCCAGCAGTTTACCTCAGGGCTACAATGAGCAGTTCTTC.

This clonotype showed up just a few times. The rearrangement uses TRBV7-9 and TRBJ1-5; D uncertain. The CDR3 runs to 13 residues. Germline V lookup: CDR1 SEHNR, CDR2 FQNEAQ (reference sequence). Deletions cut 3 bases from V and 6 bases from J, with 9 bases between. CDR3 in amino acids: CASSFSDGQPQHF. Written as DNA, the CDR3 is TGTGCCAGCAGCTTTTCGGACGGTCAGCCCCAGCATTTT.

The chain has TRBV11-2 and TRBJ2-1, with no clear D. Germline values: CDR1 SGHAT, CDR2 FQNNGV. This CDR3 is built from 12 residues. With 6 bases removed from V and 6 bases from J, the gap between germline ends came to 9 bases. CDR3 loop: CASRAPGNEQFF. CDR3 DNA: TGTGCCAGCAGGGCGCCCGGCAATGAGCAGTTCTTC. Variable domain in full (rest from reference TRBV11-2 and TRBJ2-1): EAGVAQSPRYKIIEKRQSVAFWCNPISGHATLYWYQQILGQGPKLLIQFQNNGVVDDSQLPKDRFSAERLKGVDSTLKIQPAKLEDSAVYLCASRAPGNEQFFGPGTRLTVL.

CDR3 DNA: TGTGCCAGCAGGAACAGGGGGGAGCTGTTTTTT. This gives the protein CASRNRGELFF. The chain carries TRBV28 and TRBJ2-2, with TRBD1 as a possible D gene (5 bases). Trimming took 6 bases from V and 8 from J, leaving 7 bases between them. Germline V gene sequence: CDR1 MDHEN, CDR2 SYDVKM. The CDR3 sequence is 11 residues long.